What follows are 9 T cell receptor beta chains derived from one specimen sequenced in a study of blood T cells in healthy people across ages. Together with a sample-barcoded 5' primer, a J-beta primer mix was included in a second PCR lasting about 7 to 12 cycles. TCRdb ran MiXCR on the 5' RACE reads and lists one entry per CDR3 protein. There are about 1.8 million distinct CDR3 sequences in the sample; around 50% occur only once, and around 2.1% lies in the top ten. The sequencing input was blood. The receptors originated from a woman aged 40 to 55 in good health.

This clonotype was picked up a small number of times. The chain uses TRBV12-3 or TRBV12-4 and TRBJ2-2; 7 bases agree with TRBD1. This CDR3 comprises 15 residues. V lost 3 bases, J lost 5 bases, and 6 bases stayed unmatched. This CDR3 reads CASSFRGLETGELFF. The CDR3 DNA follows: TGTGCCAGCAGTTTTAGGGGGCTAGAAACCGGGGAGCTGTTTTTT.

CDR3 in DNA: TGTGCTAGTGGTTTGGGCACAGCACAAGAGACCCAGTACTTC. This codes for CASGLGTAQETQYF. The rearrangement links TRBV12-5 to TRBJ2-5; D unresolved. Trimming removed 1 base at V and 2 bases at J, with 8 bases between. Germline CDR1 LGHNT, CDR2 FRNRAP. There are 14 residues in the CDR3.

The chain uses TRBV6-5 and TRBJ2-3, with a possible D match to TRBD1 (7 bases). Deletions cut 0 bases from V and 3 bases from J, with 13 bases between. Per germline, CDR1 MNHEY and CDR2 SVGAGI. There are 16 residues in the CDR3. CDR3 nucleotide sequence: TGTGCCAGCAGTTACTCGCTGCAGGGGGGAACAGATACGCAGTATTTT. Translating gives CASSYSLQGGTDTQYF.

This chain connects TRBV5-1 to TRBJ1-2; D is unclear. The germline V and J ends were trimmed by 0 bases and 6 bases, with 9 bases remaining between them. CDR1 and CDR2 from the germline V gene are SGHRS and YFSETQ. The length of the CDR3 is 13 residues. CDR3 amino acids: CASSLENIDGYTF. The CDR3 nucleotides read TGCGCCAGCAGCTTGGAAAACATAGATGGCTACACCTTC.

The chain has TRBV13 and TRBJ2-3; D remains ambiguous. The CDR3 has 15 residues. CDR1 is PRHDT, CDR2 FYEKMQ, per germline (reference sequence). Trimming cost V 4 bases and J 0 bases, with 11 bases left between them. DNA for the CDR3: TGTGCCAGCAGCTCTTCTTCGACCAGCACAGATACGCAGTATTTT. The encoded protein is CASSSSSTSTDTQYF.

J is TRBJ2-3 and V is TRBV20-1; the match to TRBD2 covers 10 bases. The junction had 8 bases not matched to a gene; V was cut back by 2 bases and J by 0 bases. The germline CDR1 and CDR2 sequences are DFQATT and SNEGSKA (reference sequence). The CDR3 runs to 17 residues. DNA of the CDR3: TGCAGTGCTAGATTTCTAGCGGGGGCCGCTAGCACAGATACGCAGTATTTT. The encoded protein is CSARFLAGAASTDTQYF.

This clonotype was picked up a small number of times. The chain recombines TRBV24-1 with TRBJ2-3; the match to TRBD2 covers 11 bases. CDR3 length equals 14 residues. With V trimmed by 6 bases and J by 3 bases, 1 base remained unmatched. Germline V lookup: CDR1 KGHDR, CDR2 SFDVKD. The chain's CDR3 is CATSSSGGTDTQYF. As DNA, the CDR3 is TGTGCCACCAGTTCTAGCGGGGGGACAGATACGCAGTATTTT.

As DNA, the CDR3 is TGCAGTGCCAGTCTCGGACGGGGTGGCTACACCTTC. Protein product: CSASLGRGGYTF. The chain combines TRBV20-1 with TRBJ1-2; D gene unclear. This CDR3 has 12 residues. V was shortened by 6 bases and J by 7 bases, with 15 bases between the two germline ends. Germline CDR1 and CDR2: DFQATT and SNEGSKA (reference sequence).

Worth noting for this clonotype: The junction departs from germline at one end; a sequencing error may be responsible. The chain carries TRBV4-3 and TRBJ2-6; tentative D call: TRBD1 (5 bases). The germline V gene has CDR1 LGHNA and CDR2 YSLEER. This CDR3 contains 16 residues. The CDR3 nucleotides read TGCGCCAGCAGCCAAGTCGGCTTCTCTGGGGCCAACGCCCTGACTTTC. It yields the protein CASSQVGFSGANALTF.